This T cell receptor beta chain was obtained from a study of radiotherapy plus CTLA-4 blockade in lung cancer (dated by TCRdb to 2016 to 2019). About the investigation overall: Among the enrolled patients, around 17% had an objective response, and about 29% reached disease control. Beyond this particular receptor, the publication reports: After treatment with radiotherapy and ipilimumab, TCR clones that came from tumors expanded in the peripheral blood. The strongest predictors of response were reported to be early dynamic shifts in blood T cell clones along with a rise in serum interferon-beta following radiation.

Spanning cysteine to phenylalanine, the CDR3 consists of 13 amino acids. The DNA shown is the 39-base CDR3, in frame from base 1. CDR1 and CDR2 were assigned from the germline V gene as SGHTA and FQGNSA. Trimming accounts for 8 bases at V and 6 bases at J, while the number of junction bases matched to no gene is 7. In this study, focal radiation therapy paired with CTLA-4 blockade (ipilimumab) was tested in patients who had chemo-refractory metastatic non-small-cell lung cancer. About this clone: Its antigen is currently not known. Per-base qualities were not stored, and no clone one base away is much larger.

The library was produced with the immunoSEQ multiplex PCR assay. TCRdb provides this immuneACCESS table in a form limited to in-frame rearrangements. Some clones are lacking; in checked studies, under half of them reflect an unresolved V gene, and why the rest are absent is not known. The sample table holds 30,000 to 50,000 clones, of which 79% were seen once. 20% to 30% of the sample comes from the top ten. This chain is built from TRBV7-2 and TRBJ1-5, with TRBD1 matching 7 junction bases. Sequencing used peripheral blood, obtained from a patient treated with radiotherapy plus ipilimumab. The receptor's source is a human donor with non-small cell lung cancer that progressed on radiotherapy plus ipilimumab. The sequenced DNA is TGTGCCAGCTCAGGGGGACATGGTCAGCCCCAGCATTTT. Translation gives CASSGGHGQPQHF. The variable domain in full, with residues beyond the CDR3 obtained from the reference TRBV7-2 and TRBJ1-5 genes, is GAGVSQSPSNKVTEKGKDVELRCDPISGHTALYWYRQSLGQGLEFLIYFQGNSAPDKSGLPSDRFSAERTGGSVSTLTIQRTQQEDSAVYLCASSGGHGQPQHFGDGTRLSIL.